The rows below give T cell receptor beta chains drawn from one sample of a study of blood T cell repertoires in COVID-19. Data came from immunoSEQ multiplex PCR; TCRdb stores just in-frame clones and leaves some out. The table lists roughly 200,000 clones, around 85% of them singletons. The specimen sequenced was PBMCs or T cells enriched from blood (not recorded which). These receptors all stem from a man aged 40-49 years who had recovered from COVID-19. The CDR3 runs from the conserved cysteine through the conserved F or W. D genes are given only for firm matches. Clone sizes are given selectively: once, few, many, or a class where the clone is expanded.

clone size,D gene,J gene,V gene,CDR3 protein,CDR3 DNA
NA,NA,TRBJ2-5,TRBV5-1,CASSFRGDEQETQYF,TGCGCCAGCAGCTTTCGGGGAGACGAGCAAGAGACCCAGTACTTC
NA,TRBD2,TRBJ2-1,TRBV24-1,CATSETSGGASNEQFF,TGTGCCACCAGTGAGACTAGCGGGGGGGCCAGCAATGAGCAGTTCTTC
NA,NA,TRBJ2-7,TRBV6-5,CASSPRLVTYEQYF,TGTGCCTCATCCCCTCGGTTAGTAACCTACGAGCAGTACTTC
NA,TRBD1,TRBJ1-1,TRBV7-2,CASSLIRGRVAFF,TGTGCCAGCAGCTTAATCAGGGGGCGCGTTGCTTTCTTT
NA,NA,TRBJ1-1,TRBV11-2,CASSLRQEAFF,TGTGCCAGCAGCTTAAGACAAGAAGCTTTCTTT
NA,NA,TRBJ1-5,TRBV5-5,CASSFTREGNQPQHF,TGTGCCAGCAGCTTCACGAGGGAAGGGAATCAGCCCCAGCATTTT
NA,NA,TRBJ1-1,TRBV7-9,CASSPGMTSEAFF,TGTGCCAGCAGCCCAGGGATGACCTCTGAAGCTTTCTTT
NA,NA,TRBJ1-6,TRBV27,CASKMGGSYNSPLHF,TGTGCCAGCAAAATGGGAGGGTCCTATAATTCACCCCTCCACTTT
NA,NA,TRBJ2-3,TRBV6-1,CASSEVGRGTDTQYF,TGTGCCAGCAGTGAAGTCGGGCGGGGCACAGATACGCAGTATTTT
NA,TRBD2,TRBJ2-5,TRBV5-1,CASSLSSGREETQYF,TGCGCCAGCAGCCTGTCTAGCGGGAGGGAAGAGACCCAGTACTTC
few,NA,TRBJ2-7,TRBV7-9,CASNLEGNLEQYF,TGTGCCAGCAATTTGGAGGGCAACCTCGAGCAGTACTTC